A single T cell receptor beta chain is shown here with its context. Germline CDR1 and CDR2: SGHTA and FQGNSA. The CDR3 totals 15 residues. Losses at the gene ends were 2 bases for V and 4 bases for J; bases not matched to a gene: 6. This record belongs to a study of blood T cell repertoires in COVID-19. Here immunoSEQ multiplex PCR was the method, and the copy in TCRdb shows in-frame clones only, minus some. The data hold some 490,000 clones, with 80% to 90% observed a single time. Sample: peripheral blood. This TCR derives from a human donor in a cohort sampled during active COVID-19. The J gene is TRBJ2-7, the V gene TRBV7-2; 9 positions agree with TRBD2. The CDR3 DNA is TGTGCCAGCAGCTTAAGGCTAGCGGGAAGGTACGAGCAGTACTTC. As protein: CASSLRLAGRYEQYF.